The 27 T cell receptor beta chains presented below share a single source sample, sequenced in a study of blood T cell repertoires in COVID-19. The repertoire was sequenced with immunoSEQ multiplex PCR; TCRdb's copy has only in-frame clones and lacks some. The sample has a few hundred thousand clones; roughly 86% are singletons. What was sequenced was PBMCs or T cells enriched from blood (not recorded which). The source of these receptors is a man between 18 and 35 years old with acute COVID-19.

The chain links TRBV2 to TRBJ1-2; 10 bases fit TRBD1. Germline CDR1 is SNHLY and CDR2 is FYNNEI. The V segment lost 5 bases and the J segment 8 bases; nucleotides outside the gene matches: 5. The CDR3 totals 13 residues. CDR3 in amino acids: CASSMTGGRGYTF. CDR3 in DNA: TGTGCCAGCAGTATGACAGGGGGCCGGGGCTACACCTTC.

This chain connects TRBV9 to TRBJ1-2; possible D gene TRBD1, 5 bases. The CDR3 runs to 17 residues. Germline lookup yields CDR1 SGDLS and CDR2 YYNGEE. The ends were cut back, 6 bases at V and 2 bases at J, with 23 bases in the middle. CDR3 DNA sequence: TGTGCCAGCAAATTCTCTTCAGGGATAGTGGTAAACTATGGCTACACCTTC. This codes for CASKFSSGIVVNYGYTF.

The CDR3 coding sequence is TGTGCCAGCGGCCTCGGACAGGGGGCGTATGAGCAGTTCTTC. Its protein is CASGLGQGAYEQFF. This sequence joins TRBV27 and TRBJ2-1, with TRBD1 identical over 11 bases. Germline V CDR1 and CDR2: MNHEY, SMNVEV (reference sequence). Unmatched junction bases numbered 8, after V lost 8 bases and J lost 8 bases. The CDR3 consists of 14 residues.

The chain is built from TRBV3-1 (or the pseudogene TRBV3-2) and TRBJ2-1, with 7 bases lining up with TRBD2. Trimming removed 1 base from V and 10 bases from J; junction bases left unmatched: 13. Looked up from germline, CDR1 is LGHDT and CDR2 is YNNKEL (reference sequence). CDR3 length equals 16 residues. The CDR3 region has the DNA TGTGCCAGCAGCCAAGGTGTCGGGGGGTCATCGAGGGAGCAGTTCTTC. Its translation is CASSQGVGGSSREQFF.

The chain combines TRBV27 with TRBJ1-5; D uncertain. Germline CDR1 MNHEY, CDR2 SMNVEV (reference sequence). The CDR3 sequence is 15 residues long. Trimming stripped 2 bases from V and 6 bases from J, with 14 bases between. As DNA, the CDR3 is TGTGCCAGCAGTTTACTATCCGGTAGAGGTCAGCCCCAGCATTTT. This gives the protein CASSLLSGRGQPQHF.

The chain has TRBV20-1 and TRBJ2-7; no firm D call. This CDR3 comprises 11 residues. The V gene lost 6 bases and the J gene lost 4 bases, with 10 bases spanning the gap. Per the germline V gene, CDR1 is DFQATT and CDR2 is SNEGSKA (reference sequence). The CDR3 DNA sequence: TGCAGTGCCGAGTCAGGATACGAGCAGTACTTC. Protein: CSAESGYEQYF.

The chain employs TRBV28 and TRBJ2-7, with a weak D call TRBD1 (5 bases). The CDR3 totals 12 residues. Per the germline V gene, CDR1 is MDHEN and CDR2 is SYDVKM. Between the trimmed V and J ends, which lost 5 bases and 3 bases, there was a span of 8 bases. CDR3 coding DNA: TGTGCCAGCAGTGTCCAGGGCTACGAGCAGTACTTC. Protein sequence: CASSVQGYEQYF.

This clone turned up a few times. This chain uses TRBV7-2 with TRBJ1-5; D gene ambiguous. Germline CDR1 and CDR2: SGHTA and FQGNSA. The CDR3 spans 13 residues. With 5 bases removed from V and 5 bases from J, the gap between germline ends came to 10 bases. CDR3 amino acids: CASSVDKYQPQHF. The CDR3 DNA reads TGTGCCAGCAGCGTCGACAAATATCAGCCCCAGCATTTT. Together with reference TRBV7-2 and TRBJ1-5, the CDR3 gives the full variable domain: GAGVSQSPSNKVTEKGKDVELRCDPISGHTALYWYRQSLGQGLEFLIYFQGNSAPDKSGLPSDRFSAERTGGSVSTLTIQRTQQEDSAVYLCASSVDKYQPQHFGDGTRLSIL.

This CDR3 is CASSLTEDSGANVLTF. CDR3 DNA: TGTGCCAGCAGTTTGACAGAAGACTCTGGGGCCAACGTCCTGACTTTC. V is TRBV28 and J is TRBJ2-6, with a weak D call TRBD1 (5 bases). The V gene's germline CDR1 is MDHEN and CDR2 SYDVKM. Deletions cut 3 bases from V and 0 bases from J, with 9 bases between. CDR3 length equals 16 residues. The full variable domain, in which reference TRBV28 and TRBJ2-6 provide the parts outside the CDR3, is DVKVTQSSRYLVKRTGEKVFLECVQDMDHENMFWYRQDPGLGLRLIYFSYDVKMKEKGDIPEGYSVSREKKERFSLILESASTNQTSMYLCASSLTEDSGANVLTFGAGSRLTVL.

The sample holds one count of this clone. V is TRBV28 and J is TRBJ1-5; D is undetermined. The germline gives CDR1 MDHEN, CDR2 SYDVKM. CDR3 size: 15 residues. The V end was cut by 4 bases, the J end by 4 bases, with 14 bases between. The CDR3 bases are TGTGCCAGCAGTTCCCTGGGCAGGAGGAATCAGCCCCAGCATTTT. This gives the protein CASSSLGRRNQPQHF.

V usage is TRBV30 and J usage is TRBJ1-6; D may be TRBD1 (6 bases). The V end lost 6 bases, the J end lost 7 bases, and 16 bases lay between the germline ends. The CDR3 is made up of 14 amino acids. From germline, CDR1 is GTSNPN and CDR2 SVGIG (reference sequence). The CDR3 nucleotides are TGTGCCTGTCAAATAGGGGGGGTGAATTCACCCCTCCACTTT. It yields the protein CACQIGGVNSPLHF.

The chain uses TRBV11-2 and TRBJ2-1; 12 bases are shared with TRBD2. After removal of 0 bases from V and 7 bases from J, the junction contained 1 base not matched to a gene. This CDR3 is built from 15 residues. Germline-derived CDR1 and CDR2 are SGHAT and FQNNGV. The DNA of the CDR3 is TGTGCCAGCAGCTTAGAAACTAGCGGGAGGAATGAGCAGTTCTTC. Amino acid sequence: CASSLETSGRNEQFF.

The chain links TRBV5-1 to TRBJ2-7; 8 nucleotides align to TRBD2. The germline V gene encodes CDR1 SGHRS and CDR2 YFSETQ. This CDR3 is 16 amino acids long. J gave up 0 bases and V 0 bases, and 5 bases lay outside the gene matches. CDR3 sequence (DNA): TGCGCCAGCAGCTTGGCGGGAGGGACTCTCTCCTACGAGCAGTACTTC. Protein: CASSLAGGTLSYEQYF.

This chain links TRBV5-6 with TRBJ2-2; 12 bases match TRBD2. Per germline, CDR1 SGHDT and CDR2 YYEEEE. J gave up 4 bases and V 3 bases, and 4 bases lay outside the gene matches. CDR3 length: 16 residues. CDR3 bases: TGTGCCAGCAGCTGGGAACTAGCGGGAGGCACCGGGGAGCTGTTTTTT. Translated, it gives CASSWELAGGTGELFF.

This CDR3 is CASRRTGRSGANVLTF. In DNA, the CDR3 is TGTGCCAGCAGGAGGACAGGGAGGTCTGGGGCCAACGTCCTGACTTTC. The V and J genes are TRBV7-9 and TRBJ2-6; the match to TRBD1 covers 8 bases. The CDR3 is 16 residues long. CDR1 SEHNR and CDR2 FQNEAQ come from the germline V gene (reference sequence). Trimming cost V 6 bases and J 1 base; bases outside gene matches: 5.

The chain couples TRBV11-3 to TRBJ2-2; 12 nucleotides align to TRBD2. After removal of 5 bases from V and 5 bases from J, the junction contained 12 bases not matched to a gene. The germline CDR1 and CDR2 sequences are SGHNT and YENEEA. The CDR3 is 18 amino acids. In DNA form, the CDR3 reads TGTGCCAGCAGCCCCAGAAGCCTAGCGGGAGGGTGGACCGGGGAGCTGTTTTTT. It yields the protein CASSPRSLAGGWTGELFF.

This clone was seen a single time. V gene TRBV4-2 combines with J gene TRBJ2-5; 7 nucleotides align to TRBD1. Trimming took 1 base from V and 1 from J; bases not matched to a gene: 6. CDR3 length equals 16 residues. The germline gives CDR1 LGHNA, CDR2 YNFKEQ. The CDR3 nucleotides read TGTGCCAGCAGCCAAGCCTCCGGGACAGCCCAAGAGACCCAGTACTTC. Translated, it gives CASSQASGTAQETQYF.

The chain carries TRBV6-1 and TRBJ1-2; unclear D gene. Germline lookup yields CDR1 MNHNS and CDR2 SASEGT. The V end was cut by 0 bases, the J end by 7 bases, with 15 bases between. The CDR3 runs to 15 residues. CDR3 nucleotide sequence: TGTGCCAGCAGTGAAGCCGGACTCATCGAAAGTGGCTACACCTTC. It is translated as CASSEAGLIESGYTF.

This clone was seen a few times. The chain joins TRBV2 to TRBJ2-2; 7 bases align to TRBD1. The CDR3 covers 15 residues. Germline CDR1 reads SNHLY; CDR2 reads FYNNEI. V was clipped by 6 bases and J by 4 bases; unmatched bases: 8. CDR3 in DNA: TGTGCCAGCAGACCGCAGGGGGTGGGCACCGGGGAGCTGTTTTTT. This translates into CASRPQGVGTGELFF.

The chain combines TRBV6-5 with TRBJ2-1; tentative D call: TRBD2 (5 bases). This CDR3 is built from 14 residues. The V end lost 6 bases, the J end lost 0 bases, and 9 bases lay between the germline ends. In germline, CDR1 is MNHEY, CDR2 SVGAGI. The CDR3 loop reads CASRDSSSYNEQFF. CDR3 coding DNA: TGTGCCAGCAGGGACTCGAGCTCCTACAATGAGCAGTTCTTC.

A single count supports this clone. CDR3 protein: CASSPSYNEQFF. The CDR3 DNA sequence: TGTGCCAGCAGCCCGTCCTACAATGAGCAGTTCTTC. The V call is TRBV3-1 (or the pseudogene TRBV3-2), the J call TRBJ2-1, with D unclear. V was clipped by 4 bases and J by 1 base, with 2 bases between them. Germline V lookup: CDR1 LGHDT, CDR2 YNNKEL (reference sequence). This CDR3 is 12 amino acids long.

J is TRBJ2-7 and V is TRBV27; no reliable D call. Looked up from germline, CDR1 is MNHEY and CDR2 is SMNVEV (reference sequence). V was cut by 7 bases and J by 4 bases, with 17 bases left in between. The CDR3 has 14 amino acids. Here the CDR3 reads CASTVSDLEYEQYF. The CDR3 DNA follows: TGTGCCAGCACCGTGTCCGACCTAGAATACGAGCAGTACTTC.

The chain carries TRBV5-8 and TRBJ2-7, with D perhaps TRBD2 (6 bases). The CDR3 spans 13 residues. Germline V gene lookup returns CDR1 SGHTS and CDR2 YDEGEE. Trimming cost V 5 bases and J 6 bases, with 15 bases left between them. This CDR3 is CASRGGVKSEQYF. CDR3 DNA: TGTGCCAGCAGGGGCGGGGTGAAGAGCGAGCAGTACTTC.

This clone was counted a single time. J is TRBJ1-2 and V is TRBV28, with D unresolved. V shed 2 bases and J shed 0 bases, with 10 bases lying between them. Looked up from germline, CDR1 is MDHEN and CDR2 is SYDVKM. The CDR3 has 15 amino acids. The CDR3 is CASSLPGEANYGYTF. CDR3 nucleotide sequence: TGTGCCAGCAGTTTACCTGGGGAGGCTAACTATGGCTACACCTTC.

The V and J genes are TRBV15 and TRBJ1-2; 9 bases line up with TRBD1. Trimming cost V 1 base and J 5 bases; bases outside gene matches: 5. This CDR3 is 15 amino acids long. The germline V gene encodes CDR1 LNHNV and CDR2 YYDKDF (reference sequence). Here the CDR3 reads CATSRGDRDLYGYTF. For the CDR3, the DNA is TGTGCCACCAGCAGAGGGGACAGGGATCTTTATGGCTACACCTTC.

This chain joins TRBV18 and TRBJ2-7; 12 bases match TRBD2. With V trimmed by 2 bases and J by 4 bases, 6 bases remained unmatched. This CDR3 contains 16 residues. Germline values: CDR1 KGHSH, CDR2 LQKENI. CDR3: CASSPGGLAGSYEQYF. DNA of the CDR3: TGTGCCAGCTCACCAGGAGGACTAGCGGGATCTTACGAGCAGTACTTC.

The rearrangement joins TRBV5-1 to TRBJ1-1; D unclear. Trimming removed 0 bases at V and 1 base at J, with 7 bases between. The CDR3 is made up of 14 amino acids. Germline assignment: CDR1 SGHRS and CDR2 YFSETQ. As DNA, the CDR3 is TGCGCCAGCAGCTTGGGACTCCAGAACACTGAAGCTTTCTTT. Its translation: CASSLGLQNTEAFF.